The rows below give T cell receptor beta chains drawn from one sample of a study of beta chain features in type 1 diabetes. Clones were sequenced by immunoSEQ multiplex PCR, and TCRdb holds only the in-frame ones, with some missing. The profile covers roughly 700,000 clones, with roughly an eighth appearing a single time and about 0.02% taken by the ten largest. Material: naive CD4+ T cells from blood. These receptors were taken from a man between 18 and 29 years old with type 1 diabetes. The CDR3 runs from the conserved cysteine through the conserved F or W. A D gene is named only where the DNA matches it firmly. Size is omitted from some rows. Given values are once, few, many or a class for expanded clones.

V	D	size	J	CDR3	DNA
TRBV19	NA	NA	TRBJ2-7	CASSMGYYEQYF	TGTGCCAGTAGTATGGGATATTACGAGCAGTACTTC
TRBV5-1	TRBD1	once	TRBJ2-1	CASSPGTASYNEQFF	TGCGCCAGCAGTCCCGGGACAGCTTCCTACAATGAGCAGTTCTTC
TRBV7-9	NA	few	TRBJ1-5	CASSQDRSAYSNQPQHF	TGTGCCAGCAGCCAAGACAGGAGTGCCTATAGCAATCAGCCCCAGCATTTT
TRBV14	TRBD1	few	TRBJ1-6	CASSQVAPGTGGPLHF	TGTGCCAGCAGCCAAGTAGCCCCCGGGACAGGGGGGCCCCTCCACTTT
TRBV7-6	NA	NA	TRBJ2-1	CASSLVEGQEQFF	TGTGCCAGCAGCTTAGTGGAGGGTCAGGAGCAGTTCTTC
TRBV10-3	NA	NA	TRBJ2-7	CAISTGTSNSYEQYF	TGTGCCATCAGTACCGGGACCTCTAACTCCTACGAGCAGTACTTC
TRBV13	NA	NA	TRBJ1-2	CASSPRQKIYGYTF	TGTGCCAGCAGCCCCCGACAGAAGATCTATGGCTACACCTTC
TRBV6-6	TRBD1	few	TRBJ1-2	CASSLGQGDGYTF	TGTGCCAGCAGTCTCGGACAGGGAGATGGCTACACCTTC
TRBV15	NA	NA	TRBJ2-6	CATSRGQANSGANVLTF	TGTGCCACCAGCAGAGGACAGGCTAACTCTGGGGCCAACGTCCTGACTTTC
TRBV5-1	NA	NA	TRBJ1-1	CASSFRKTTEAFF	TGCGCCAGCAGCTTCCGGAAAACCACTGAAGCTTTCTTT
TRBV4-1	NA	few	TRBJ2-2	CASSQPRGSMNTGELFF	TGCGCCAGCAGCCAACCCCGGGGGAGTATGAACACCGGGGAGCTGTTTTTT
TRBV7-2	NA	few	TRBJ1-1	CASSLWGQNTEAFF	TGTGCCAGCAGCTTATGGGGACAGAACACTGAAGCTTTCTTT
TRBV30	NA	few	TRBJ1-6	CAWKTPGYRSPLHF	TGTGCCTGGAAAACGCCCGGATATCGTTCACCCCTCCACTTT
TRBV6-5	TRBD1	NA	TRBJ1-5	CASSSSDRGVRPQHF	TGTGCCAGCAGTTCCTCGGACAGGGGGGTGAGGCCCCAGCATTTT
TRBV7-9	TRBD1	NA	TRBJ2-7	CASSLSRGMTYEQYF	TGTGCCAGCAGCTTATCCAGGGGGATGACCTACGAGCAGTACTTC
TRBV5-1	TRBD1	NA	TRBJ2-7	CASSFGQGESSEQYF	TGCGCCAGCAGCTTCGGACAGGGGGAAAGCTCCGAGCAGTACTTC
TRBV27	NA	few	TRBJ1-2	CASMHPNYGYTF	TGTGCCAGCATGCACCCTAACTATGGCTACACCTTC
TRBV6-5	NA	NA	TRBJ2-1	CASSYDTGNEQFF	TGTGCCAGCAGTTACGATACAGGAAATGAGCAGTTCTTC
TRBV15	NA	NA	TRBJ1-1	CATSRAGPLGAEAFF	TGTGCCACCAGCAGAGCCGGACCTTTAGGAGCTGAAGCTTTCTTT
TRBV7-9	TRBD1	NA	TRBJ2-1	CASAQTGHEQFF	TGTGCCAGCGCACAGACAGGGCATGAGCAGTTCTTC
TRBV10-3	NA	NA	TRBJ2-5	CAISESDQETQYF	TGTGCCATCAGTGAGTCGGATCAAGAGACCCAGTACTTC
TRBV27	NA	NA	TRBJ2-7	CASSLSPVHEQYF	TGTGCCAGCAGTTTAAGTCCCGTCCACGAGCAGTACTTC
TRBV5-4	NA	few	TRBJ2-3	CASSLRGLEAIDTQYF	TGTGCCAGCAGCTTGCGAGGACTGGAGGCGATAGATACGCAGTATTTT
TRBV7-9	NA	NA	TRBJ1-2	CASSPGLYGYTF	TGTGCCAGCAGCCCGGGACTCTATGGCTACACCTTC
TRBV30	NA	few	TRBJ2-2	CAWSVDGTGELFF	TGTGCCTGGAGTGTTGATGGGACCGGGGAGCTGTTTTTT
TRBV29-1	TRBD1	NA	TRBJ1-2	CSTRQGYGYTF	TGCAGCACTCGACAGGGCTATGGCTACACCTTC
TRBV5-1	NA	NA	TRBJ2-2	CASSLAKGYPDAGELFF	TGCGCCAGCAGCTTGGCGAAGGGATACCCCGACGCCGGGGAGCTGTTTTTT
TRBV19	NA	few	TRBJ2-5	CASSMNGGDQYF	TGTGCCAGTAGTATGAATGGGGGAGACCAGTACTTC
TRBV5-4	NA	few	TRBJ2-3	CASSPAPAGTDTQYF	TGTGCCAGCAGCCCGGCACCCGCAGGGACCGATACGCAGTATTTT
TRBV30	NA	NA	TRBJ2-1	CAWSGTGLDQFF	TGTGCCTGGAGTGGAACAGGGTTGGACCAGTTCTTC
TRBV29-1	NA	NA	TRBJ2-7	CSVRDGNFYEQYF	TGCAGCGTTCGGGACGGAAACTTCTACGAGCAGTACTTC
TRBV29-1	TRBD1	NA	TRBJ2-2	CSVGQGTNTGELFF	TGCAGCGTGGGACAGGGTACGAACACCGGGGAGCTGTTTTTT
TRBV18	NA	NA	TRBJ2-3	CASSPPPRSPDTQYF	TGTGCCAGCTCACCACCACCTCGGTCCCCAGATACGCAGTATTTT
TRBV2	NA	many	TRBJ2-1	CASSDGTIESEQFF	TGTGCCAGCAGTGATGGGACGATCGAGAGTGAGCAGTTCTTC
TRBV18	NA	few	TRBJ1-1	CASSKTSGNTEAFF	TGTGCCAGCTCAAAGACATCTGGGAACACTGAAGCTTTCTTT
TRBV6-5	NA	NA	TRBJ1-6	CASSYFNSPLHF	TGTGCCAGCAGTTACTTTAATTCACCCCTCCACTTT
TRBV7-9	NA	few	TRBJ2-7	CASSQTTVNSYEQYF	TGTGCCAGCAGCCAGACGACAGTTAACTCCTACGAGCAGTACTTC
TRBV2	TRBD1	few	TRBJ2-5	CAIGGDRDRQETQYF	TGTGCCATAGGCGGGGACAGGGACCGCCAAGAGACCCAGTACTTC
TRBV5-4	NA	few	TRBJ1-2	CASRGAQQGFGYGYTF	TGTGCCAGCAGAGGGGCCCAACAGGGTTTCGGTTATGGCTACACCTTC
TRBV6-5	NA	NA	TRBJ1-1	CASSVGGDTEAFF	TGTGCCAGCAGTGTCGGGGGGGACACTGAAGCTTTCTTT
TRBV29-1	NA	few	TRBJ1-2	CSVTQGEGYTF	TGCAGCGTTACCCAGGGAGAGGGCTACACCTTC
TRBV7-8	NA	NA	TRBJ2-2	CASSIGTEYGELFF	TGTGCCAGCAGCATCGGGACGGAGTACGGGGAGCTGTTTTTT
TRBV18	NA	NA	TRBJ2-7	CASSPAGGQGWNEQYF	TGTGCCAGCTCACCAGCGGGGGGACAGGGTTGGAACGAGCAGTACTTC
TRBV29-1	NA	NA	TRBJ1-1	CSVRGNTEAFF	TGCAGCGTTCGCGGGAACACTGAAGCTTTCTTT
TRBV4-1	NA	few	TRBJ1-5	CASSQGLTERQPQHF	TGCGCCAGCAGCCAGGGGCTGACAGAAAGGCAGCCCCAGCATTTT
TRBV4-1	TRBD1	NA	TRBJ1-1	CASSLYRGQNTEAFF	TGCGCCAGCAGCCTTTACAGGGGCCAGAACACTGAAGCTTTCTTT
TRBV2	TRBD1	few	TRBJ2-7	CASASGTGFYEQYF	TGTGCCAGCGCCTCGGGGACAGGGTTCTACGAGCAGTACTTC
TRBV11-2	TRBD1	few	TRBJ2-6	CASSLGQPSGANVLTF	TGTGCCAGCAGCCTGGGACAGCCCTCTGGGGCCAACGTCCTGACTTTC
TRBV4-1	NA	few	TRBJ1-4	CASSQGWGNAGEKLFF	TGCGCCAGCAGCCAAGGATGGGGGAATGCTGGTGAAAAACTGTTTTTT
TRBV6-1	NA	NA	TRBJ1-2	CASRPGTTDYGYTF	TGTGCCAGCAGGCCAGGGACCACAGACTATGGCTACACCTTC
TRBV5-6	TRBD1	NA	TRBJ1-1	CASSPIQGGHTEAFF	TGTGCCAGCAGCCCGATACAGGGGGGGCACACTGAAGCTTTCTTT
TRBV2	NA	few	TRBJ1-1	CASTEGRETEAFF	TGTGCCAGCACCGAGGGTAGGGAGACTGAAGCTTTCTTT
TRBV30	NA	few	TRBJ1-5	CAWSAVNQPQHF	TGTGCCTGGAGTGCGGTGAATCAGCCCCAGCATTTT